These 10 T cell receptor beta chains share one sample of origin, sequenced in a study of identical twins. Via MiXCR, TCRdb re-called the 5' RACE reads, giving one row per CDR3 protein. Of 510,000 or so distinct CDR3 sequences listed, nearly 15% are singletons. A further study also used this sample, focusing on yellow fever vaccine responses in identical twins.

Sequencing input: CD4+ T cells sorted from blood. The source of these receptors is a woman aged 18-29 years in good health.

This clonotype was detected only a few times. CDR3 loop: CASSLVPSKSTDTQYF. CDR3 bases: TGTGCCAGCAGCTTAGTCCCATCCAAAAGCACAGATACGCAGTATTTT. The rearrangement joins TRBV11-2 to TRBJ2-3; D gene unclear. V was cut by 1 base and J by 0 bases, with 11 bases left in between. From germline, CDR1 is SGHAT and CDR2 FQNNGV. The CDR3 loop spans 16 amino acids.

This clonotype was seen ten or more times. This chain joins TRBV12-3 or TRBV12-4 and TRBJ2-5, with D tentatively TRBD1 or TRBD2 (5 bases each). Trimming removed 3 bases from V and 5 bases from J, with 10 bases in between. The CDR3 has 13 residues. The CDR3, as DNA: TGTGCCAGCAGTTTTTCTTGGGGGGAGACCCAGTACTTC. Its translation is CASSFSWGETQYF.

CDR3 sequence: CASSLGGVRTTDTQYF. The CDR3 DNA is TGTGCCAGCAGCTTAGGAGGGGTGAGAACCACAGATACGCAGTATTTT. The chain has TRBV7-9 and TRBJ2-3; D possibly uses TRBD1 or TRBD2 (5 bases each). V gave up 1 base and J gave up 2 bases, with 13 bases separating them. This CDR3 spans 16 amino acids. Germline V gene lookup returns CDR1 SEHNR and CDR2 FQNEAQ (reference sequence).

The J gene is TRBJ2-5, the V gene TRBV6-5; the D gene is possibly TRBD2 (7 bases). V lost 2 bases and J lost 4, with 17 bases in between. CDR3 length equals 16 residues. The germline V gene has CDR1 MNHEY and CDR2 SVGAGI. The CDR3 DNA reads TGTGCCAGCAGTTACCTCGGGGGGCGAGGGAGAGAGACCCAGTACTTC. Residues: CASSYLGGRGRETQYF.

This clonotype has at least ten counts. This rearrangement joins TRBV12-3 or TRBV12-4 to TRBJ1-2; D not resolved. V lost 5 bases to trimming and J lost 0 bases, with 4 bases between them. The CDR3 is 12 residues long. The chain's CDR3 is CASSRTNYGYTF. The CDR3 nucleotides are TGTGCCAGCAGTAGAACTAACTATGGCTACACCTTC.

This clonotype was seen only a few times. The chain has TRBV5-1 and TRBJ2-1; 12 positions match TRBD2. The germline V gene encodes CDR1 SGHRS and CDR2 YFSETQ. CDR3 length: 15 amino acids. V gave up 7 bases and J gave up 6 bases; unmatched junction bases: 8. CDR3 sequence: CASVPGTSGFNEQFF. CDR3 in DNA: TGCGCCAGCGTTCCCGGGACTAGCGGGTTCAATGAGCAGTTCTTC.

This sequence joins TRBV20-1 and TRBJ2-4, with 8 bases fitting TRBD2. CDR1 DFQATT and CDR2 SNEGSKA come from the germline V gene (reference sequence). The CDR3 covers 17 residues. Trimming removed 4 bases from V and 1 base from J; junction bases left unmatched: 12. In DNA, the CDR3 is TGCAGTGCTATAAGCCCGGGACTAGTCGCGGCCAAAAACATTCAGTACTTC. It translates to CSAISPGLVAAKNIQYF.

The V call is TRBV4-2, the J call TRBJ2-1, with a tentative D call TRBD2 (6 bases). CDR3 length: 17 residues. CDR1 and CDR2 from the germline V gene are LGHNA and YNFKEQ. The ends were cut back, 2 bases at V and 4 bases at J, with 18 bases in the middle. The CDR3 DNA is TGTGCCAGCAGCCAAAACGCTATTCGGGAGTATTACAATGAGCAGTTCTTC. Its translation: CASSQNAIREYYNEQFF.

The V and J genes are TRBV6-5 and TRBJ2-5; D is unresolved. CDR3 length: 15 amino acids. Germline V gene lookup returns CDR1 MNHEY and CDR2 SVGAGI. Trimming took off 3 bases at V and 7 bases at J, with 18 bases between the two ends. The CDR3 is CASSYRSATWGTQYF. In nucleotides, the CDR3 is TGTGCCAGCAGTTATCGGTCCGCTACCTGGGGGACCCAGTACTTC.

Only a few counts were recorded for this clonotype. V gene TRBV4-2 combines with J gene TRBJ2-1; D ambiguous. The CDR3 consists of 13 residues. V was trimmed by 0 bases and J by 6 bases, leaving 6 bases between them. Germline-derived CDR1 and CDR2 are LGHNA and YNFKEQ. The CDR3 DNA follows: TGTGCCAGCAGCCAAGATTGGCCCAATGAGCAGTTCTTC. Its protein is CASSQDWPNEQFF.